The rows below give T cell receptor beta chains drawn from one sample of a study of blood T cells in healthy people across ages. TCRdb fed the 5' RACE reads into MiXCR, producing one record per CDR3 protein. The sample contains fewer than 800,000 distinct CDR3 sequences, more than 20% of which appear only once. Input material: blood. The receptors derive from a man between 70 and 80 years old in good health. CDR3s include the opening cysteine and the closing phenylalanine or tryptophan. Each record gives: J gene, D gene, CDR3 length, clone size, V gene, CDR3 DNA, CDR3 protein. D genes are given only for firm matches. The listing skips clone size in some rows; elsewhere it reads once, few, many or a size class.

j_call: TRBJ2-1; d_call: TRBD1; cdr3_length: 20; clone_size: NA; v_call: TRBV28; cdr3_nt: TGTGCCAGCACCCTCGGACAGGGGGCGTCGAGGTTACCCTCCTACAATGAGCAGTTCTTC; cdr3_aa: CASTLGQGASRLPSYNEQFF
j_call: TRBJ1-4; d_call: NA; cdr3_length: 14; clone_size: many; v_call: TRBV7-9; cdr3_nt: TGTGCCAGCAGCCTAGGGACGGGAAATGAAAAACTGTTTTTT; cdr3_aa: CASSLGTGNEKLFF
j_call: TRBJ2-2; d_call: NA; cdr3_length: 14; clone_size: NA; v_call: TRBV2; cdr3_nt: TGTGCCAGCAATCGTACAGCTAACACCGGGGAGCTGTTTTTT; cdr3_aa: CASNRTANTGELFF
j_call: TRBJ2-3; d_call: TRBD2; cdr3_length: 15; clone_size: NA; v_call: TRBV20-1; cdr3_nt: TGCAGTGCTGGCCCCCTAGCGGGAGGGCCCGATACGCAGTATTTT; cdr3_aa: CSAGPLAGGPDTQYF
j_call: TRBJ2-1; d_call: NA; cdr3_length: 10; clone_size: NA; v_call: TRBV20-1; cdr3_nt: TGCAGTGCCTCACTAGGGCAGACGTTCTTC; cdr3_aa: CSASLGQTFF
j_call: TRBJ2-5; d_call: NA; cdr3_length: 15; clone_size: few; v_call: TRBV15; cdr3_nt: TGTGCCACCAGCAGAGAACTGGGACGCCAAGAGACCCAGTACTTC; cdr3_aa: CATSRELGRQETQYF
j_call: TRBJ2-1; d_call: TRBD2; cdr3_length: 16; clone_size: NA; v_call: TRBV20-1; cdr3_nt: TGCAGTGCTAGACCCGAAGCGGGAGGGTCCTACAATGAGCAGTTCTTC; cdr3_aa: CSARPEAGGSYNEQFF
j_call: TRBJ2-7; d_call: TRBD2; cdr3_length: 13; clone_size: NA; v_call: TRBV2; cdr3_nt: TGTGCCACCTCGTTGGGCCGGGGGGACGAGCAGTACTTC; cdr3_aa: CATSLGRGDEQYF
j_call: TRBJ2-5; d_call: TRBD1; cdr3_length: 14; clone_size: NA; v_call: TRBV7-9; cdr3_nt: TGTGCCAGCAGCCGGGACAGCTCGAAAGAGACCCAGTACTTC; cdr3_aa: CASSRDSSKETQYF
j_call: TRBJ1-2; d_call: NA; cdr3_length: 16; clone_size: NA; v_call: TRBV15; cdr3_nt: TGTGCCACCAGCAGAGATCGTAGCAGGGCCCCTTATGGCTACACCTTC; cdr3_aa: CATSRDRSRAPYGYTF
j_call: TRBJ2-5; d_call: NA; cdr3_length: 12; clone_size: NA; v_call: TRBV5-1; cdr3_nt: TGCGCCAGCAGGAAGGCTCAAGAGACCCAGTACTTC; cdr3_aa: CASRKAQETQYF
j_call: TRBJ1-6; d_call: NA; cdr3_length: 14; clone_size: NA; v_call: TRBV6-5; cdr3_nt: TGTGCCAGCAGTTACGGCGATAGTACTTCACCCCTCCACTTT; cdr3_aa: CASSYGDSTSPLHF
j_call: TRBJ2-7; d_call: NA; cdr3_length: 14; clone_size: few; v_call: TRBV29-1; cdr3_nt: TGCAGCGTCGAGGACAGATCCGACTCCTACGAGCAGTACTTC; cdr3_aa: CSVEDRSDSYEQYF
j_call: TRBJ1-5; d_call: NA; cdr3_length: 13; clone_size: few; v_call: TRBV7-9; cdr3_nt: TGTGCCAGCAGCCGCGGGGCGGATCAGCCCCAGCATTTT; cdr3_aa: CASSRGADQPQHF
j_call: TRBJ1-4; d_call: NA; cdr3_length: 13; clone_size: few; v_call: TRBV28; cdr3_nt: TGTGCCAGCAAAAAGGGGGACGGCGAAAAACTGTTTTTT; cdr3_aa: CASKKGDGEKLFF
j_call: TRBJ2-1; d_call: NA; cdr3_length: 12; clone_size: NA; v_call: TRBV20-1; cdr3_nt: TGCAGTGCTAGATCAATTGAGGGACACCAGTTCTTC; cdr3_aa: CSARSIEGHQFF
j_call: TRBJ1-4; d_call: NA; cdr3_length: 15; clone_size: NA; v_call: TRBV25-1; cdr3_nt: TGTGCCAGCAGTGCCTCAGACAGGTTTAATGAAAAACTGTTTTTT; cdr3_aa: CASSASDRFNEKLFF
j_call: TRBJ1-5; d_call: NA; cdr3_length: 13; clone_size: NA; v_call: TRBV28; cdr3_nt: TGTGCCACCGCGGGGCAGTCTCATCAGCCCCAGCATTTT; cdr3_aa: CATAGQSHQPQHF
j_call: TRBJ2-1; d_call: TRBD1; cdr3_length: 12; clone_size: few; v_call: TRBV6-2/TRBV6-3; cdr3_nt: TGTGCCAGCAGGGGCAGGGGGAATGAGCAGTTCTTC; cdr3_aa: CASRGRGNEQFF
j_call: TRBJ2-1; d_call: TRBD2; cdr3_length: 17; clone_size: NA; v_call: TRBV6-1; cdr3_nt: TGTGCCAGCAGTAAGGGACTAGCGGGACCCGCTTACAATGAGCAGTTCTTC; cdr3_aa: CASSKGLAGPAYNEQFF
j_call: TRBJ2-5; d_call: TRBD2; cdr3_length: 15; clone_size: few; v_call: TRBV24-1; cdr3_nt: TGTGCCACCAGTGATCCCCGACTAGCCGGAGAGACCCAGTACTTC; cdr3_aa: CATSDPRLAGETQYF
j_call: TRBJ2-3; d_call: TRBD1; cdr3_length: 15; clone_size: few; v_call: TRBV20-1; cdr3_nt: TGCAGTGCTAGAAGACAGGGGGCGCGAACAGATACGCAGTATTTT; cdr3_aa: CSARRQGARTDTQYF
j_call: TRBJ2-7; d_call: NA; cdr3_length: 11; clone_size: NA; v_call: TRBV30; cdr3_nt: TGTGCCTGGAGGGACACCTACGAGCAGTACTTC; cdr3_aa: CAWRDTYEQYF
j_call: TRBJ2-3; d_call: NA; cdr3_length: 14; clone_size: NA; v_call: TRBV20-1; cdr3_nt: TGCAGTGCTCCCGAGCCTACCGGCACAGATACGCAGTATTTT; cdr3_aa: CSAPEPTGTDTQYF
j_call: TRBJ2-7; d_call: NA; cdr3_length: 15; clone_size: once; v_call: TRBV4-3; cdr3_nt: TGCGCCAGCAGCCAAGGTGGTAGCGGTTTCGACGAGCAGTACTTC; cdr3_aa: CASSQGGSGFDEQYF
j_call: TRBJ1-2; d_call: TRBD1; cdr3_length: 16; clone_size: few; v_call: TRBV7-4; cdr3_nt: TGTGCCAGCAGCCCAGAGACAGGGAGGAAAAACTATGGCTACACCTTC; cdr3_aa: CASSPETGRKNYGYTF
j_call: TRBJ2-2; d_call: TRBD2; cdr3_length: 16; clone_size: few; v_call: TRBV20-1; cdr3_nt: TGCAGTGCCACACTAGCGGGAGGGCCGAACACCGGGGAGCTGTTTTTT; cdr3_aa: CSATLAGGPNTGELFF
j_call: TRBJ2-7; d_call: TRBD2; cdr3_length: 13; clone_size: once; v_call: TRBV20-1; cdr3_nt: TGCAGTGCGTCTGGTTTGCGGGAGAACGAGCAGTACTTC; cdr3_aa: CSASGLRENEQYF
j_call: TRBJ2-3; d_call: TRBD2; cdr3_length: 14; clone_size: few; v_call: TRBV10-1; cdr3_nt: TGCGCCAGCGCCTCTAGCGGGGTAGGAGATACGCAGTATTTT; cdr3_aa: CASASSGVGDTQYF
j_call: TRBJ2-7; d_call: NA; cdr3_length: 14; clone_size: few; v_call: TRBV19; cdr3_nt: TGTGCCAGTAGTGGCACAGGGCAGGTATCCGAGCAGTACTTC; cdr3_aa: CASSGTGQVSEQYF
j_call: TRBJ2-7; d_call: NA; cdr3_length: 14; clone_size: NA; v_call: TRBV19; cdr3_nt: TGTGCCAGTAGTCCCCCAGGGAGCTCCTACGAGCAGTACTTC; cdr3_aa: CASSPPGSSYEQYF
j_call: TRBJ2-5; d_call: TRBD1; cdr3_length: 17; clone_size: few; v_call: TRBV7-7; cdr3_nt: TGTGCTAGCACCCCATGGACAGGGAAAATGGACCAAGAGACCCAGTACTTC; cdr3_aa: CASTPWTGKMDQETQYF
j_call: TRBJ2-5; d_call: TRBD1; cdr3_length: 15; clone_size: NA; v_call: TRBV18; cdr3_nt: TGTGCCAGCTCACCGCGACAGGGGGGGAAAGAGACCCAGTACTTC; cdr3_aa: CASSPRQGGKETQYF
j_call: TRBJ2-1; d_call: NA; cdr3_length: 16; clone_size: NA; v_call: TRBV20-1; cdr3_nt: TGCAGTGCTAGAGAAGGCACGGGGGGCCGAATCAATGAGCAGTTCTTC; cdr3_aa: CSAREGTGGRINEQFF
j_call: TRBJ2-7; d_call: NA; cdr3_length: 14; clone_size: few; v_call: TRBV12-3/TRBV12-4; cdr3_nt: TGTGCCAGCAGTACCCCCCAGGGGCTGTACGAGCAGTACTTC; cdr3_aa: CASSTPQGLYEQYF
j_call: TRBJ2-3; d_call: TRBD2; cdr3_length: 15; clone_size: NA; v_call: TRBV25-1; cdr3_nt: TGTGCCAGCAGTGAGGCGGGAGTGGCAACAGATACGCAGTATTTT; cdr3_aa: CASSEAGVATDTQYF
j_call: TRBJ2-1; d_call: NA; cdr3_length: 17; clone_size: few; v_call: TRBV7-8; cdr3_nt: TGTGCCAGCAGCTTAAGCCCGAACAGAAACCCCTACAATGAGCAGTTCTTC; cdr3_aa: CASSLSPNRNPYNEQFF
j_call: TRBJ1-3; d_call: NA; cdr3_length: 16; clone_size: few; v_call: TRBV5-1; cdr3_nt: TGCGCCAGCAGCTTGGCTGGCTTACGCTCTGGAAACACCATATATTTT; cdr3_aa: CASSLAGLRSGNTIYF
j_call: TRBJ2-1; d_call: TRBD2; cdr3_length: 19; clone_size: few; v_call: TRBV7-7; cdr3_nt: TGTGCTAGCAGCCTAAAGAAAGTAGCGGGGGATAGCTCCTACAATGAGCAGTTCTTC; cdr3_aa: CASSLKKVAGDSSYNEQFF
j_call: TRBJ2-1; d_call: NA; cdr3_length: 14; clone_size: NA; v_call: TRBV3-1; cdr3_nt: TGTGCCAGCAGCACCCAACTAGCCTGGGGTGAGCAGTTCTTC; cdr3_aa: CASSTQLAWGEQFF
j_call: TRBJ1-1; d_call: TRBD1; cdr3_length: 13; clone_size: few; v_call: TRBV5-1; cdr3_nt: TGCGCCAGCAGGGGACAGCAGCACACTGAAGCTTTCTTT; cdr3_aa: CASRGQQHTEAFF
j_call: TRBJ2-5; d_call: TRBD1; cdr3_length: 16; clone_size: NA; v_call: TRBV19; cdr3_nt: TGTGCCAGTAGTCTTCAGGGGGCCGGGTTCCAAGAGACCCAGTACTTC; cdr3_aa: CASSLQGAGFQETQYF
j_call: TRBJ2-7; d_call: NA; cdr3_length: 17; clone_size: NA; v_call: TRBV21-1; cdr3_nt: TGTGCCAGCAGCAATAGGGCTAGCGGGCTTAGCTCCTACGAGCAGTACTTC; cdr3_aa: CASSNRASGLSSYEQYF
j_call: TRBJ2-1; d_call: TRBD2; cdr3_length: 18; clone_size: NA; v_call: TRBV6-1; cdr3_nt: TGTGCCAGCACCTCTGGACTAGCGGGGATTAGCTCCTACAATGAGCAGTTCTTC; cdr3_aa: CASTSGLAGISSYNEQFF
j_call: TRBJ2-2; d_call: NA; cdr3_length: 13; clone_size: NA; v_call: TRBV15; cdr3_nt: TGTGCCACCAGCGGGACCCTATCCGGGGAGCTGTTTTTT; cdr3_aa: CATSGTLSGELFF
j_call: TRBJ1-5; d_call: NA; cdr3_length: 14; clone_size: NA; v_call: TRBV20-1; cdr3_nt: TGCAGTGCTAGTCAGGGGTATAGCAATCAGCCCCAGCATTTT; cdr3_aa: CSASQGYSNQPQHF
j_call: TRBJ2-7; d_call: NA; cdr3_length: 14; clone_size: NA; v_call: TRBV7-9; cdr3_nt: TGTGCCAGCAGCTCTCATGGGGGCTCCTACGAGCAGTACTTC; cdr3_aa: CASSSHGGSYEQYF
j_call: TRBJ1-4; d_call: NA; cdr3_length: 13; clone_size: NA; v_call: TRBV30; cdr3_nt: TGTGCCTGGAGGCAGGGTTCTAATGAAAAACTGTTTTTT; cdr3_aa: CAWRQGSNEKLFF
j_call: TRBJ2-7; d_call: TRBD1; cdr3_length: 16; clone_size: few; v_call: TRBV14; cdr3_nt: TGTGCCAGCAGCAGGCGGACAGGGGTGTTGTCATACGAGCAGTACTTC; cdr3_aa: CASSRRTGVLSYEQYF
j_call: TRBJ2-1; d_call: TRBD2; cdr3_length: 15; clone_size: NA; v_call: TRBV5-1; cdr3_nt: TGCGCCAGCAGCTTGGACCTAGCGGGAGGCTATGAGCAGTTCTTC; cdr3_aa: CASSLDLAGGYEQFF
j_call: TRBJ2-7; d_call: NA; cdr3_length: 13; clone_size: NA; v_call: TRBV6-6; cdr3_nt: TGTGCCAGCAGTGACGTAGGGGTATACGAGCAGTACTTC; cdr3_aa: CASSDVGVYEQYF
j_call: TRBJ2-1; d_call: NA; cdr3_length: 14; clone_size: few; v_call: TRBV20-1; cdr3_nt: TGCAGTGCTAGCCCCGAGAGCTCCTACAATGAGCAGTTCTTC; cdr3_aa: CSASPESSYNEQFF
j_call: TRBJ2-7; d_call: NA; cdr3_length: 14; clone_size: few; v_call: TRBV2; cdr3_nt: TGTGCCAGCGTTCCTGATGGGACGCGCGGCGAGCAGTACTTC; cdr3_aa: CASVPDGTRGEQYF
j_call: TRBJ2-7; d_call: NA; cdr3_length: 13; clone_size: many; v_call: TRBV18; cdr3_nt: TGTGCCAGCTCACCCCAAAGCTCCTACGAGCAGTACTTC; cdr3_aa: CASSPQSSYEQYF